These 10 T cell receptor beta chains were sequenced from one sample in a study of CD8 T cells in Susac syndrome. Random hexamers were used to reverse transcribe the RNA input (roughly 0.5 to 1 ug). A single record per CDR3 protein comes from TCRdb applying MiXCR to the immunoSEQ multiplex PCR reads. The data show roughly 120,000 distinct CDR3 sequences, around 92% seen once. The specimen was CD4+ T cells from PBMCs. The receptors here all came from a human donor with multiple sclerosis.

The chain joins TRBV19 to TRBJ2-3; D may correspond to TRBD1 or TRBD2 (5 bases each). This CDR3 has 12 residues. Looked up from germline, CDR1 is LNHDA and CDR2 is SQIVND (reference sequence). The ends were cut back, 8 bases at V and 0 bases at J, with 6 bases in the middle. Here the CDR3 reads CASGDSTDTQYF. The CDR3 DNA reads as TGTGCCAGTGGGGACAGCACAGATACGCAGTATTTT.

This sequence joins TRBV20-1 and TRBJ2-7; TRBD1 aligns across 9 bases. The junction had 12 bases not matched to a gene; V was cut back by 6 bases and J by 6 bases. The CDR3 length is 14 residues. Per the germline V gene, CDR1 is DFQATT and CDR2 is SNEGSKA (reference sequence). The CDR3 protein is CSASTGTGWAEQYF. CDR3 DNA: TGCAGTGCCAGTACCGGGACAGGGTGGGCCGAGCAGTACTTC.

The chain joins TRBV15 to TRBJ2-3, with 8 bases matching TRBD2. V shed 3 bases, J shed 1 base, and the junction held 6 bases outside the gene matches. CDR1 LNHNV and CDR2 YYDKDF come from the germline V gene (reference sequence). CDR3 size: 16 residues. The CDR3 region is CATSRGGGPGTDTQYF. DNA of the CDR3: TGTGCCACCAGCAGGGGCGGGGGGCCGGGCACAGATACGCAGTATTTT.

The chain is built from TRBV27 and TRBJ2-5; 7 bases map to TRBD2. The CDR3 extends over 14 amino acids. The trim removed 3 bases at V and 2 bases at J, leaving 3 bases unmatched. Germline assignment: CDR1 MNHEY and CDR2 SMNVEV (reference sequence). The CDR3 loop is CASSFWGGQETQYF. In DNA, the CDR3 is TGTGCCAGCAGTTTTTGGGGGGGACAAGAGACCCAGTACTTC.

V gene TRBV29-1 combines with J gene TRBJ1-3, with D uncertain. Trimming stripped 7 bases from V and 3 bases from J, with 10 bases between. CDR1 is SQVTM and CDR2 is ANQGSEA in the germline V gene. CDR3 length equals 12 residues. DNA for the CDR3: TGCAGCGCTGCAAGAAGTGGAAACACCATATATTTT. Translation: CSAARSGNTIYF.

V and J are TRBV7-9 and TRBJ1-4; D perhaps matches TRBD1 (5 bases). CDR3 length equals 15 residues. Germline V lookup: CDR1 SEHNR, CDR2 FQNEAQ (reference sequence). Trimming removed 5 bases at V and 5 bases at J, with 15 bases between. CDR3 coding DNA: TGTGCCAGCAGCCGGGGGAGAGTGTCGAATGAAAAACTGTTTTTT. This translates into CASSRGRVSNEKLFF. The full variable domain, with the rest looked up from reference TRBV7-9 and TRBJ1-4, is DTGVSQNPRHKITKRGQNVTFRCDPISEHNRLYWYRQTLGQGPEFLTYFQNEAQLEKSRLLSDRFSAERPKGSFSTLEIQRTEQGDSAMYLCASSRGRVSNEKLFFGSGTQLSVL.

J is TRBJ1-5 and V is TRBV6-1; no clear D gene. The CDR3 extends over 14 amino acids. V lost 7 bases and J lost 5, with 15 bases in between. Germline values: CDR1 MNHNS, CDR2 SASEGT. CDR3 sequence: CASIEREPYQPQHF. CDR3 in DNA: TGTGCCAGCATAGAAAGGGAACCCTATCAGCCCCAGCATTTT.

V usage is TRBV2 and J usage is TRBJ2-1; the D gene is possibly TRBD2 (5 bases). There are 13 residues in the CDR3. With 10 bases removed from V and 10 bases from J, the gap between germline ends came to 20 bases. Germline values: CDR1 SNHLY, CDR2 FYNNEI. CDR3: CATWVVRRGEQFF. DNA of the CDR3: TGTGCCACCTGGGTGGTTCGTAGAGGGGAGCAGTTCTTC.

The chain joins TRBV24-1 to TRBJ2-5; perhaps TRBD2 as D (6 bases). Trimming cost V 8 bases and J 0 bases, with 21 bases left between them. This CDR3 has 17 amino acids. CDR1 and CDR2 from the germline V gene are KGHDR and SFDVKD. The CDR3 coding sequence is TGTGCCACCATGTGGGCCCGCGGGGACTGCTACCAAGAGACCCAGTACTTC. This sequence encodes CATMWARGDCYQETQYF.

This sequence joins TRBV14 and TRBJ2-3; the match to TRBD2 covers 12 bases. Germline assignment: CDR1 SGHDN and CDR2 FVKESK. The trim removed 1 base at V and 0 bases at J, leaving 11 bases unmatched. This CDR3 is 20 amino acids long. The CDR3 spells CASSQGLGLAGGLSTDTQYF. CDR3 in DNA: TGTGCCAGCAGCCAAGGGCTGGGACTAGCGGGTGGCCTTAGCACAGATACGCAGTATTTT.